These 17 T cell receptor beta chains originate from one sample sequenced in a study of tumor and adjacent non-tumor tissue in lung cancer. The template was RNA from unsorted bulk tissue. A modified ARM-PCR protocol with three rounds of nested PCR amplified TCRbeta. MiXCR was run by TCRdb on the multiplex PCR reads, yielding one entry per CDR3 protein. The repertoire holds about 66,000 distinct CDR3 sequences, with less than 80% as singletons. Sequencing used lung tumor tissue. The origin of the receptors is a man between 60 and 75 years old with non-small cell lung cancer.

With respect to this clonotype: The junction shows a germline mismatch at one end, possibly a read error. The V gene is TRBV10-2, the J gene TRBJ2-7; D unresolved. Germline lookup yields CDR1 WSHSY and CDR2 SAAADI. The CDR3 has 13 amino acids. Written as DNA, the CDR3 is TGCGCCGGCAGTGCCGGCGGAACCTACGTGCAGTACTTC. Its translation is CAGSAGGTYVQYF.

The chain links TRBV5-1 to TRBJ1-1; perhaps TRBD1 as D (6 bases). The ends were cut back, 6 bases at V and 7 bases at J, with 19 bases in the middle. The CDR3 is 14 residues long. Per the germline V gene, CDR1 is SGHRS and CDR2 is YFSETQ. For the CDR3, the DNA is TGCGCCAGCATGCTGGGGGCGGAGAGGAATGAAGCTTTCTTT. Translation: CASMLGAERNEAFF. Full variable domain (outside the CDR3, taken from reference TRBV5-1 and TRBJ1-1): KAGVTQTPRYLIKTRGQQVTLSCSPISGHRSVSWYQQTPGQGLQFLFEYFSETQRNKGNFPGRFSGRQFSNSRSEMNVSTLELGDSALYLCASMLGAERNEAFFGQGTRLTVV.

With regard to this clonotype: One end of the junction is discordant with germline, which a read error may explain. V and J are TRBV5-1 and TRBJ2-7; 9 bases align to TRBD2. The germline CDR1 and CDR2 sequences are SGHRS and YFSETQ. CDR3 length: 14 amino acids. DNA of the CDR3: TGCGCCAGAAGCTTGGGTAGCGGGAGCTACGAGCAGTACTTC. As protein: CARSLGSGSYEQYF.

A note on this clonotype: At one end the junction does not follow the germline gene, possibly because of a read error. The chain combines TRBV29-1 with TRBJ2-3; weak D call: TRBD2 (5 bases). The CDR3 loop spans 12 amino acids. Germline V gene data show CDR1 as SQVTM and CDR2 as ANQGSEA. The CDR3 nucleotides read TGTAGCGTACCCGAGCGGAGAGGTACGCAGTATTTT. This encodes CSVPERRGTQYF.

This clonotype was recorded a few times. A much larger clone differs by one base, so this may be a read error. The V and J genes are TRBV20-1 and TRBJ2-5; D is ambiguous. The length of the CDR3 is 14 residues. Germline lookup yields CDR1 DFQATT and CDR2 SNEGSKA (reference sequence). The V end lost 4 bases, the J end lost 2 bases, and 14 bases lay between the germline ends. The CDR3 region has the DNA TGCAGTGCTAACCTCCTTCTAGTGCAAGAGACCCAGTACTTC. Encoded protein: CSANLLLVQETQYF.

Comment on this clonotype: The junction differs from germline at one of its ends, possibly a read error. The rearrangement uses TRBV5-5 and TRBJ2-2; D remains unclear. Germline CDR1 and CDR2: SGHKS and YYEKEE (reference sequence). There are 15 residues in the CDR3. The CDR3 DNA sequence: TGTGCCAGCAGCACCGAGACGGTAAACACAGGGGAGCTGTTTTTT. Amino acids: CASSTETVNTGELFF.

Comments on this clonotype: A junction boundary mismatches the germline segment, possibly from a read error. The gene calls are TRBV6-1 and TRBJ2-5, with D possibly matching TRBD2 (6 bases). CDR3 length: 12 residues. Germline assignment: CDR1 MNHNS and CDR2 SASEGT. The CDR3 bases are TGTGCCAGTACCTTCCGCCGGGAGACCCACTATTTC. Translation gives CASTFRRETHYF.

Notes on this clonotype: At one end the junction does not follow the germline gene, possibly because of a read error. This chain joins TRBV20-1 and TRBJ1-2; no reliable D call. The CDR3 covers 13 residues. CDR1 DFQATT and CDR2 SNEGSKA come from the germline V gene (reference sequence). CDR3 nucleotide sequence: TGCAATGAACCTATGGGAGCCCTTTATGGATACACCTTC. Protein product: CNEPMGALYGYTF.

CDR3 protein: CAISGAYSYEQCV. CDR3 sequence (DNA): TGTGCCATCAGTGGGGCCTACTCCTACGAGCAGTGCGTC. The V and J genes are TRBV10-3 and TRBJ2-7, with unresolved D. The germline gives CDR1 ENHRY, CDR2 SYGVKD. The CDR3 has 13 amino acids.

In its sample, this clonotype was seen once. A much larger clone lies one base from this, so it may be a read error. This chain links TRBV11-2 with TRBJ2-5; D is perhaps TRBD1 (6 bases). Per the germline V gene, CDR1 is SGHAT and CDR2 is FQNNGV. The CDR3 sequence is 14 residues long. CDR3 DNA sequence: TGTGCCAGCAGCGCGTACAGGGCACAAGAGACCCAGCACTTC. It specifies CASSAYRAQETQHF.

In regard to this clonotype: Since a much larger clone is just one base distant, this may be a read error. The V call is TRBV20-1, the J call TRBJ1-3; no firm D call. The CDR3 is 15 residues long. Germline V gene data show CDR1 as DFQATT and CDR2 as SNEGSKA (reference sequence). The DNA for the CDR3 is TGCAGTGCTAGAGATTGGTTGAGCTCTAGAAACACCATATATTTT. Translation gives CSARDWLSSRNTIYF.

A remark on this clonotype: The junction and the germline gene differ at one end; a read error may be behind it. The rearrangement links TRBV20-1 to TRBJ2-3; tentatively, D is TRBD2 (5 bases). The CDR3 runs to 12 residues. The germline gives CDR1 DFQATT, CDR2 SNEGSKA (reference sequence). CDR3 nucleotide sequence: TGCTGTGCTACCGCTAGCACAGATACCCAGTATTTT. This gives the protein CCATASTDTQYF.

The CDR3: CSIRTGHRNQPQHF. The CDR3, as DNA: TGCAGCATTAGGACGGGTCATAGGAATCAGCCCCAGCATTTT. The rearrangement uses TRBV29-1 and TRBJ1-5; D gene unclear. The CDR3 contains 14 residues. Germline V CDR1 and CDR2: SQVTM, ANQGSEA. V was shortened by 8 bases and J by 4 bases, with 18 bases between the two germline ends.

About this clonotype: The junction and the germline gene differ at one end; a read error may be behind it. This CDR3 is CSASRRTQPQNF. DNA for the CDR3: TGCAGTGCTAGTCGCCGAACTCAGCCCCAGAATTTT. The rearrangement uses TRBV20-1 and TRBJ1-5, with D hard to call. Germline CDR1 DFQATT, CDR2 SNEGSKA (reference sequence). CDR3 size: 12 residues.

By share of the sample, this clonotype is medium-sized. The chain uses TRBV6-6 and TRBJ2-1; TRBD2 matches at 8 bases. V was pared by 4 bases and J by 4 bases, with 3 bases of the junction left unmatched. The CDR3 totals 14 residues. CDR1 MNHNY and CDR2 SVGAGI come from the germline V gene (reference sequence). The CDR3 loop is CASSSEREYNEQFF. DNA for the CDR3: TGTGCCAGCAGTTCAGAGCGGGAGTACAATGAGCAGTTCTTC.

The chain couples TRBV20-1 to TRBJ1-1; D is unresolved. Trimming took off 0 bases at V and 12 bases at J, with 20 bases between the two ends. CDR3 size: 14 residues. Germline V gives CDR1 DFQATT, CDR2 SNEGSKA (reference sequence). DNA of the CDR3: TGCAGTGCTAGAGACGGGCAATGTACAACCGAAACTTTCTTT. This translates into CSARDGQCTTETFF.

The chain links TRBV7-2 to TRBJ2-5, with D perhaps being TRBD1 or TRBD2 (5 bases each). Between the trimmed V and J ends, which lost 0 bases and 1 base, there was a span of 21 bases. Germline lookup yields CDR1 SGHTA and CDR2 FQGNSA. The CDR3 runs to 19 residues. CDR3 DNA sequence: TGTGCCAGCAGCTTAGCCCCCGGTAGCACGGGGCGTCCCCAAGAGACCCAGTACTTC. This sequence encodes CASSLAPGSTGRPQETQYF.